This is a list of T cell receptor beta chains from one sample in a study of T cell responses to AZD1222 COVID-19 vaccine. Here immunoSEQ multiplex PCR was the method, and the copy in TCRdb shows in-frame clones only, minus some. The sample carries 130,000 or so clones, 90% recorded once. The specimen comprised peripheral blood, sampled on day 0 of AZD1222 vaccination. These receptors all stem from an adult in good health. Each CDR3 is given with its conserved first and last residue. D genes are given only for firm matches. Rows give clone size only sometimes, using once, few, many, or a class for an expanded clone.

TRBV20-1	few	-	TRBJ1-5	TGCAGTGCTAGTTCGGGGAAGGAATATCAGCCCCAGCATTTT	CSASSGKEYQPQHF
TRBV21-1	-	-	TRBJ2-3	TGTGCCAGCAGCATACGGGACAGGGGGCTCATAGATACGCAGTATTTT	CASSIRDRGLIDTQYF
TRBV6-2/TRBV6-3	once	TRBD1	TRBJ1-5	TGTGCCAGCAGTTACACGACAGGGTCCAATCAGCCCCAGCATTTT	CASSYTTGSNQPQHF
TRBV7-2	-	TRBD1	TRBJ1-2	TGTGCCAGCAGCTTAGTTCCCTCCAGGGGGCGGGAGTATGGCTACACCTTC	CASSLVPSRGREYGYTF
TRBV29-1	-	-	TRBJ2-5	TGCAGCTTGGGGGCAGGGTTGATTGGGGAGACCCAGTACTTC	CSLGAGLIGETQYF
TRBV9	-	TRBD2	TRBJ2-7	TGTGCCAGCAGCGAGAGCGGGGGAAGTTACGAGCAGTACTTC	CASSESGGSYEQYF
TRBV19	once	-	TRBJ2-2	TGTGCCAGTAGTCAGTACGGGACACAGAACACCGGGGAGCTGTTTTTT	CASSQYGTQNTGELFF
TRBV9	-	TRBD1	TRBJ1-6	TGTGCCAGCAGCGTAGAAAACAGGGGTGGATCACCCCTCCACTTT	CASSVENRGGSPLHF
TRBV14	-	-	TRBJ2-3	TGTGCCAGCAGCCAACAGGGGAGCACAGATACGCAGTATTTT	CASSQQGSTDTQYF
TRBV6-2/TRBV6-3	-	-	TRBJ1-5	TGTGCCAGCAGTTACCTGGGGGACCAGCCCCAGCATTTT	CASSYLGDQPQHF
TRBV10-3	few	TRBD2	TRBJ2-1	TGTGCCATCAGTTCCCCCGGGACTAGCGTGTACAATGGGCAGTTCTTC	CAISSPGTSVYNGQFF
TRBV19	-	-	TRBJ1-1	TGTGCCAGTAGTACCCCCGGGTCCGAAGCTTTCTTT	CASSTPGSEAFF
TRBV28	once	-	TRBJ2-7	TGTGCCAGCAGTTCTCCACGGGGGGCCACCACCTACGAGCAGTACTTC	CASSSPRGATTYEQYF
TRBV5-4	-	TRBD2	TRBJ2-7	TGTGCCAGCAGCCGCGGCGGGGCGGGGGGGTCCTACGAGCAGTACTTC	CASSRGGAGGSYEQYF
TRBV6-5	-	TRBD1	TRBJ1-4	TGTGCCAGCAGGGTTGGACAGGAGAATGAAAAACTGTTTTTT	CASRVGQENEKLFF
TRBV6-2/TRBV6-3	-	-	TRBJ1-5	TGTGCCAGCAGTCCGGATATTGGGGGGCAGCCCCAGCATTTT	CASSPDIGGQPQHF
TRBV5-4	-	TRBD2	TRBJ2-4	TGTGCCAGCAGCCCCGGGACTAGCGGGGGGGGCGACATTCAGTACTTC	CASSPGTSGGGDIQYF
TRBV28	-	-	TRBJ1-4	TGTGCCAGCAGTTTATCCTGGGAAAAACTGTTTTTT	CASSLSWEKLFF
TRBV3-1/TRBV3-2	-	TRBD2	TRBJ2-1	TGTGCCAGCAGCCAAGAGGGACTAGCGGACTCAAGCTCCTACAATGAGCAGTTCTTC	CASSQEGLADSSSYNEQFF
TRBV7-2	-	-	TRBJ2-4	TGTGCCAGCAGTCCTGGGAACCTAGCCAAAAACATTCAGTACTTC	CASSPGNLAKNIQYF
TRBV5-3	-	-	TRBJ1-2	TGTGCCAGAAGCCGTCCACCCTCCCAGGGCTTAGGTTGTGGCTACACCTTC	CARSRPPSQGLGCGYTF
TRBV5-1	-	-	TRBJ2-7	TGCGCCAGCAGCTTGTCCAGGAGCTACGAGCAGTACTTC	CASSLSRSYEQYF
TRBV20-1	-	-	TRBJ2-5	TGCAGTGCTAGTGCTCACCAAGAGACCCAGTACTTC	CSASAHQETQYF
TRBV25-1	-	-	TRBJ1-1	TGTGCCAGCAGCATTCGGGCGCACGAAGCTTTCTTT	CASSIRAHEAFF
TRBV6-6	-	TRBD1	TRBJ2-7	TGTGCCAGCAGATCGCTCGACGGGACAGGGACCTACGAGCAGTACTTC	CASRSLDGTGTYEQYF
TRBV5-4	-	TRBD1	TRBJ1-1	TGTGCCAGCAGCTTGATAGGGACAGGGACGGAGGGGCTGTTCTTT	CASSLIGTGTEGLFF
TRBV16	-	-	TRBJ2-7	TGTGCCAGCAGCCATTTGGCGGAATCCTACGAGCAGTACTTC	CASSHLAESYEQYF
TRBV18	-	-	TRBJ1-6	TGTGCCAGCTCACCATCTCCCACGGCGGGTAGTTCACCCCTCCACTTT	CASSPSPTAGSSPLHF
TRBV4-1	-	-	TRBJ1-4	TGCGCCAGCAGCCAATACGTCGGTGAAAAACTGTTTTTT	CASSQYVGEKLFF
TRBV6-4	-	TRBD2	TRBJ2-3	TGTGCCAGCAGTGAGTCGGGGGGGAGCACAGATACGCAGTATTTT	CASSESGGSTDTQYF
TRBV4-3	-	-	TRBJ2-3	TGCGCCAGCAGCCAAGATTTCCGGGGCCGCGTTCGTACGCAGTATTTT	CASSQDFRGRVRTQYF
TRBV25-1	-	-	TRBJ2-3	TGTGCCAGCAGTGAATCAGGAAGGTTCAGAGATACGCAGTATTTT	CASSESGRFRDTQYF
TRBV28	-	-	TRBJ1-2	TGTGCCAGCAGTCCCGACCCGGTCCATGGCTACACCTTC	CASSPDPVHGYTF
TRBV30	-	TRBD1	TRBJ1-2	TGTGCCTGGAGTGTAAGACAGGGCGATGGCTACACCTTC	CAWSVRQGDGYTF
TRBV7-2	-	-	TRBJ1-3	TGTGCCAGCAAAAAGGGCCGAACGGGAAACACCATATATTTT	CASKKGRTGNTIYF
TRBV6-6	-	-	TRBJ2-7	TGTGCCAGCAGTCCTCTACGGCGCAGGACCTACGAGCAGTACTTC	CASSPLRRRTYEQYF
TRBV30	-	-	TRBJ1-1	TGTGCCTGTCCTAGGGGCAGAGTGGCGATCTTT	CACPRGRVAIF
TRBV9	-	TRBD2	TRBJ2-3	TGTGCCAGCGGAAAAATCGGGACTACTAGCACAGATACGCAGTATTTT	CASGKIGTTSTDTQYF
TRBV27	-	-	TRBJ2-2	TGTGCCAGCCGACTTACATTCGGGGAGCTGTTTTTT	CASRLTFGELFF
TRBV18	-	TRBD2	TRBJ2-3	TGTGCCAGCTCTCCCGGGACTAGCAATACGAATACGCAGTATTTT	CASSPGTSNTNTQYF
TRBV6-5	-	TRBD1	TRBJ2-1	TGTGCCAGCAGGACCCGGGACAGCTACAATGAGCAGTTCTTC	CASRTRDSYNEQFF
TRBV24-1	-	-	TRBJ1-5	TGTGCCACCAGTGATGGGAATCAGCCCCAGCATTTT	CATSDGNQPQHF
TRBV9	-	-	TRBJ2-2	TGTGCCAGCAGCCTCTACGGTACAGGGCGTAACACCGGGGAGCTGTTTTTT	CASSLYGTGRNTGELFF
TRBV24-1	-	-	TRBJ2-7	TGTGCCACCAGTTGTGGCAGGGAACTCCCCAAAGGGCCCTACGAGCAGTACTTC	CATSCGRELPKGPYEQYF
TRBV13	once	-	TRBJ2-5	TGTGCCAGCAGCTCCAGGGGTCAAGAGACCCAGTACTTC	CASSSRGQETQYF
TRBV9	-	-	TRBJ2-1	TGTGCCAGCAGCGCCCCTCGGGGGAGCGGGCAGAGCTCCTACAATGAGCAGTTCTTC	CASSAPRGSGQSSYNEQFF
TRBV5-3	-	-	TRBJ2-4	TGTGCCAGAAGCTTGGGGGACTCTCCTAGGGAAAACATTCAGTACTTC	CARSLGDSPRENIQYF
TRBV29-1	-	-	TRBJ1-4	TGCAGCGTTGGGCAGTCGACGGGAACGGGTGAAAAACTGTTTTTT	CSVGQSTGTGEKLFF
TRBV20-1	-	-	TRBJ2-2	TGCAGTGCTAGAAACACCGGGGAGCTGTTTTTT	CSARNTGELFF
TRBV10-2	-	TRBD1	TRBJ1-5	TGCGCCAGCAAACAGGGGGGGTTTAGCAATCAGCCCCAGCATTTT	CASKQGGFSNQPQHF
TRBV27	-	-	TRBJ2-7	TGTGCCAGCAGTTATTCATTTCGATACGAGCAGTACTTC	CASSYSFRYEQYF
TRBV13	-	TRBD1	TRBJ2-7	TGTGCCAGCAGCTTAGAAGGACAGGGTTCCTACGAGCAGTACTTC	CASSLEGQGSYEQYF
TRBV5-1	-	TRBD1	TRBJ2-5	TGCGCCAGCAGCTTAAGGGGGACAGGCCAAGAGACCCAGTACTTC	CASSLRGTGQETQYF
TRBV14	-	-	TRBJ1-1	TGTGCCAGCAGCCAAGATGGTCGGGGGATTCAGGAAGCTTTCTTT	CASSQDGRGIQEAFF